Detailed here is one TCR beta chain. The antigen is unknown. The treatment denotes: about 20 received Ad26.COV2.S at low or high dose, single or two shots; 5 received placebo; per-sample allocation not given. Samples came from day 63 after the first vaccine or placebo injection. This sample is drawn from a study of Ad26.COV2.S vaccination and SARS-CoV-2 variants. Study details: The study gave Ad26.COV2.S intramuscularly, once or twice 56 days apart. Regarding the study as a whole: People who got the vaccine had more spike-specific TCR breadth than people who got placebo. Overall T cell responses may have been underestimated by the analyses of TCR breadth and depth. Similar non-spike TCR breadth was observed in recipients of vaccine and of placebo.

The assay was immunoSEQ multiplex PCR, and TCRdb's table has in-frame clones only and misses some. The sample includes 380,000 or so clones, approximately 83% of them seen just once. The CDR3 covers 13 residues. Per the germline V gene, CDR1 is SNHLY and CDR2 is FYNNEI. V was clipped by 4 bases and J by 6 bases, with 7 bases between them. The sequenced sample was peripheral blood, obtained in a trial of Ad26.COV2.S vaccine versus placebo. The receptor was derived from a person aged 18-65 years who received the Ad26.COV2.S COVID-19 vaccine or a placebo. The V call is TRBV2, the J call TRBJ1-6, with D maybe TRBD1 (6 bases). For the CDR3, the DNA is TGTGCCAGCAGTGGGGGGCCTAATTCACCCCTCCACTTT. This gives the protein CASSGGPNSPLHF.